Below, 9 T cell receptor beta chains from the same sample are listed, as sequenced in a study of blood T cell repertoires in COVID-19. The data were produced by immunoSEQ multiplex PCR, yet TCRdb's version contains in-frame clones alone and is incomplete. The sample comprises about 90,000 clones, around four fifths of which are singletons, and 12% rests with the top ten. The specimen sequenced was peripheral blood. All receptors derive from a woman in her 70s with active or convalescent COVID-19.

The genes are TRBV5-1 and TRBJ2-5; 7 bases line up with TRBD1. Germline V gene data show CDR1 as SGHRS and CDR2 as YFSETQ. Trimming cost V 0 bases and J 0 bases; bases outside gene matches: 2. The CDR3 loop spans 15 amino acids. The CDR3 region has the DNA TGCGCCAGCAGCTTGGGACAGGGCTACCAAGAGACCCAGTACTTC. It translates to CASSLGQGYQETQYF.

The V gene is TRBV19, the J gene TRBJ1-4; 9 bases align to TRBD1. The J segment lost 2 bases and the V segment lost 4 bases, leaving 8 bases of the junction unmatched. The CDR3 totals 17 residues. CDR1 is LNHDA, CDR2 SQIVND, per germline (reference sequence). DNA for the CDR3: TGTGCCAGTAGTAAGGGGACAGGGAGACCGACTAATGAAAAACTGTTTTTT. Amino acid sequence: CASSKGTGRPTNEKLFF. Together with reference TRBV19 and TRBJ1-4, the CDR3 gives the full variable domain: DGGITQSPKYLFRKEGQNVTLSCEQNLNHDAMYWYRQDPGQGLRLIYYSQIVNDFQKGDIAEGYSVSREKKESFPLTVTSAQKNPTAFYLCASSKGTGRPTNEKLFFGSGTQLSVL.

The rearrangement links TRBV5-1 to TRBJ2-7; 7 positions agree with TRBD1. J was trimmed by 0 bases and V by 3 bases; bases with no gene match: 3. The CDR3 runs 14 residues. Germline V gives CDR1 SGHRS, CDR2 YFSETQ. This CDR3 is CASSSGQISYEQYF. The CDR3 coding sequence is TGCGCCAGCAGCTCGGGACAGATCTCCTACGAGCAGTACTTC.

The J gene is TRBJ2-1, the V gene TRBV10-3, with TRBD2 matching over 13 bases. The junction had 5 bases not matched to a gene; V was cut back by 4 bases and J by 5 bases. The CDR3 is 16 amino acids. Germline-derived CDR1 and CDR2 are ENHRY and SYGVKD. In DNA, the CDR3 is TGTGCCATCAGTGTGGGGACTAGCGGGGCTAACAATGAGCAGTTCTTC. Protein product: CAISVGTSGANNEQFF.

This chain joins TRBV28 and TRBJ1-1; 9 nucleotides agree with TRBD1. The CDR3 has 16 amino acids. Germline V gives CDR1 MDHEN, CDR2 SYDVKM. Unmatched junction bases numbered 13, after V lost 5 bases and J lost 6 bases. For the CDR3, the DNA is TGTGCCAGCAGTGGGGGCCGGACAGGGGTTGGTGCTGAAGCTTTCTTT. Amino acid sequence: CASSGGRTGVGAEAFF.

The chain has TRBV5-1 and TRBJ2-7; 7 positions agree with TRBD1. From germline, CDR1 is SGHRS and CDR2 YFSETQ. There are 14 residues in the CDR3. Trimming cost V 1 base and J 6 bases; bases outside gene matches: 7. The CDR3 coding sequence is TGCGCCAGCAGCTTGCGGGGCAGGGGGAGCGAGCAGTACTTC. This translates into CASSLRGRGSEQYF.

J is TRBJ2-2 and V is TRBV2, with 8 bases aligning to TRBD1. J was trimmed by 6 bases and V by 5 bases; bases with no gene match: 5. The CDR3 totals 14 residues. Germline values: CDR1 SNHLY, CDR2 FYNNEI. Here the CDR3 reads CASSRQGLAGELFF. For the CDR3, the DNA is TGTGCCAGCAGTCGACAGGGGTTGGCCGGGGAGCTGTTTTTT.

This rearrangement joins TRBV3-1 (or the pseudogene TRBV3-2) to TRBJ1-6, with no clear D. The CDR3 consists of 14 residues. Germline V gene data show CDR1 as LGHDT and CDR2 as YNNKEL (reference sequence). V dropped 4 bases and J dropped 4 bases, with 8 bases sitting between them. In nucleotides, the CDR3 is TGTGCCAGCAGCCTTACGGTTTATAATTCACCCCTCCACTTT. This translates into CASSLTVYNSPLHF.

The rearrangement links TRBV18 to TRBJ1-5; no definite D call. Germline V gene sequence: CDR1 KGHSH, CDR2 LQKENI. CDR3 size: 15 residues. V lost 3 bases to trimming and J lost 2 bases, with 11 bases between them. CDR3 amino acids: CASSPTLPGNQPQHF. For the CDR3, the DNA is TGTGCCAGCTCACCGACATTACCGGGCAATCAGCCCCAGCATTTT.